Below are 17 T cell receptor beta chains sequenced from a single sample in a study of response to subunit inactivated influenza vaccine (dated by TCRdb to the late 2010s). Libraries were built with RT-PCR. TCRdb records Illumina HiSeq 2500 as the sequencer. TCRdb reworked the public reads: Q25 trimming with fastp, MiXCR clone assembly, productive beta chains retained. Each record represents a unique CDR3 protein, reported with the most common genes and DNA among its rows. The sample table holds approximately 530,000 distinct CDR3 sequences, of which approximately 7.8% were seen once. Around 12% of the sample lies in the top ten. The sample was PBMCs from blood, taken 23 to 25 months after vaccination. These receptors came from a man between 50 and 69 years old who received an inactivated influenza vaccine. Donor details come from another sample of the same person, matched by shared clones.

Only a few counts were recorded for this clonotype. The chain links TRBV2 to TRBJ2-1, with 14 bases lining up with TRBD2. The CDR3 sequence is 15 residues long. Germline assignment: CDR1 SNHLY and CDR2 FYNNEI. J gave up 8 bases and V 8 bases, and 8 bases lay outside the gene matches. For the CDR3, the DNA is TGTGCCAGCGTCTCGGGACTAGCGGGAGATGATGAGCAGTTCTTC. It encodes CASVSGLAGDDEQFF.

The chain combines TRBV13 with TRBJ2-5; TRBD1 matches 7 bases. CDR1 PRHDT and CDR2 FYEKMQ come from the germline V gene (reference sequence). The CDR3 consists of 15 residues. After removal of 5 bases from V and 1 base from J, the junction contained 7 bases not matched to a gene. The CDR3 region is CASSKRDSPQETQYF. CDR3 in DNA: TGTGCCAGCAGCAAAAGGGACAGCCCCCAAGAGACCCAGTACTTC.

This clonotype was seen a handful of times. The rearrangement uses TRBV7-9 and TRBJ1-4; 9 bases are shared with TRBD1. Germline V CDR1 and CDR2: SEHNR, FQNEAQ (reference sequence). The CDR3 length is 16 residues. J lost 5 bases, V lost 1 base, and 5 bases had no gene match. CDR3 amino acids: CASSLEGTGQNEKLFF. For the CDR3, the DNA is TGTGCCAGCAGCTTAGAGGGGACAGGGCAAAATGAAAAACTGTTTTTT.

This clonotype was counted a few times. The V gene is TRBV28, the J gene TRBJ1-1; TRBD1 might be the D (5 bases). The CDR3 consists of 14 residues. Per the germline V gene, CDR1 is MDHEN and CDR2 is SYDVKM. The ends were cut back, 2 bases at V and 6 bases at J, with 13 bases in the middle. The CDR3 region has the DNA TGTGCCAGCAGTTTAGTTGGGACCGTGCCTGAAGCTTTCTTT. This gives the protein CASSLVGTVPEAFF.

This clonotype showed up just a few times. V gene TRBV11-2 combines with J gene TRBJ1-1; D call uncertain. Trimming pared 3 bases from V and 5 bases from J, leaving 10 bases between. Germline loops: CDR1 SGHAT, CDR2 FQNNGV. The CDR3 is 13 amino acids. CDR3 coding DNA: TGTGCCAGCAGCTTCAGCTCCGGTACTGAAGCTTTCTTT. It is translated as CASSFSSGTEAFF.

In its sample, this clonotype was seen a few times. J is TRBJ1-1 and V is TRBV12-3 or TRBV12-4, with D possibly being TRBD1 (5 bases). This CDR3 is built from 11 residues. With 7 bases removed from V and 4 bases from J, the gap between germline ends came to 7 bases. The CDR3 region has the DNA TGTGCCAGCACCGGGGGCACTGAAGCTTTCTTT. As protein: CASTGGTEAFF.

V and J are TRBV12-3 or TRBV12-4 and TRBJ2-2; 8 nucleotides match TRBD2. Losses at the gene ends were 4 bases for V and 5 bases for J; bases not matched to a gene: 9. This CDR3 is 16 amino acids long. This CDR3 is CASSSETSAGTGELFF. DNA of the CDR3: TGTGCCAGCAGTTCTGAGACTAGCGCTGGAACCGGGGAGCTGTTTTTT.

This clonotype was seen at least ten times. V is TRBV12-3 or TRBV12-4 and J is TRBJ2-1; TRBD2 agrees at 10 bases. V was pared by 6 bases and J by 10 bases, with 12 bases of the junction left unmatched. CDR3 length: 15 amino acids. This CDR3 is CASSTRLAGAREQFF. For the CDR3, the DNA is TGTGCCAGCAGCACGCGGCTAGCGGGGGCGCGGGAGCAGTTCTTC.

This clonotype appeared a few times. In DNA form, the CDR3 reads TGCGCCAGCAGCTTGGATATTGGGACCCGACGGACCGGGGAGCTGTTTTTT. It codes for CASSLDIGTRRTGELFF. The chain carries TRBV5-1 and TRBJ2-2; D is perhaps TRBD1 or TRBD2 (5 bases each). V was clipped by 0 bases and J by 5 bases, with 17 bases between them. The CDR3 contains 17 residues. Per the germline V gene, CDR1 is SGHRS and CDR2 is YFSETQ. Full variable domain (rest looked up from reference TRBV5-1 and TRBJ2-2): KAGVTQTPRYLIKTRGQQVTLSCSPISGHRSVSWYQQTPGQGLQFLFEYFSETQRNKGNFPGRFSGRQFSNSRSEMNVSTLELGDSALYLCASSLDIGTRRTGELFFGEGSRLTVL.

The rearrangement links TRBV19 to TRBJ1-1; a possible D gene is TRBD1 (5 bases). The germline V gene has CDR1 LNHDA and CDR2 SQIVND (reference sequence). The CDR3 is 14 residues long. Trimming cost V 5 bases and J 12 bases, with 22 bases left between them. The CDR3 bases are TGTGCCAGTAGTCCCGGGACCGGGGAACGTTTATCTTTCTTT. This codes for CASSPGTGERLSFF.

CDR3 sequence (DNA): TGCAGTGCACCCGACCGGGACGGCGAGATTTGGGTACCAGATACGCAGTATTTT. Its protein is CSAPDRDGEIWVPDTQYF. The V and J genes are TRBV20-1 and TRBJ2-3; D assignment may be TRBD1 or TRBD2 (5 bases each). This CDR3 has 18 residues. Between the trimmed V and J ends, which lost 6 bases and 4 bases, there was a span of 29 bases. Germline-derived CDR1 and CDR2 are DFQATT and SNEGSKA (reference sequence).

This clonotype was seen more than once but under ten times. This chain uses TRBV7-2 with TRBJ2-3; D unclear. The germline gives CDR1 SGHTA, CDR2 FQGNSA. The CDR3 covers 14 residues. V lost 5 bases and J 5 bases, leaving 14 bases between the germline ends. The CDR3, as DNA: TGTGCCAGCAGCCCCGACCCCTCTAGAGATACGCAGTATTTT. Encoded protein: CASSPDPSRDTQYF.

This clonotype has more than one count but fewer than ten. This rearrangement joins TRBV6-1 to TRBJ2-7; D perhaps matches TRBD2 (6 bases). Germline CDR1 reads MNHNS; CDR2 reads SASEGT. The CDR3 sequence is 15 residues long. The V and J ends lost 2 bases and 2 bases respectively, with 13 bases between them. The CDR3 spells CASSEWRGGAYEQYF. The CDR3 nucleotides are TGTGCCAGCAGTGAATGGCGGGGCGGAGCCTACGAGCAGTACTTC.

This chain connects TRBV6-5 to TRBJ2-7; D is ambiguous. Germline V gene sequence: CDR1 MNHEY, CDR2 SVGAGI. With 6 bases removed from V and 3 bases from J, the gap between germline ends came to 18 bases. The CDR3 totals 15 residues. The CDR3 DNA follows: TGTGCCAGCAGAGACTCGACCCGGTGGAGCTACGAGCAGTACTTC. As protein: CASRDSTRWSYEQYF.

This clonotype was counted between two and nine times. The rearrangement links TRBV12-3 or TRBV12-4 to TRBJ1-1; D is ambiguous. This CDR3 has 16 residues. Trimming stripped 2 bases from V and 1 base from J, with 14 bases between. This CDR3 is CASSLTPLRTNTEAFF. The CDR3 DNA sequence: TGTGCCAGCAGTTTAACCCCCCTGAGGACGAACACTGAAGCTTTCTTT.

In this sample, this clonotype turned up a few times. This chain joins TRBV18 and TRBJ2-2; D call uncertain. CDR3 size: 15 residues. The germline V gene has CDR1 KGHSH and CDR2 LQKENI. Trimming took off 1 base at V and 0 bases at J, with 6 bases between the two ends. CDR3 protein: CASSPRPTNTGELFF. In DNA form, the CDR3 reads TGTGCCAGCTCACCACGACCTACGAACACCGGGGAGCTGTTTTTT. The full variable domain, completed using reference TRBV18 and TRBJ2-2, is NAGVMQNPRHLVRRRGQEARLRCSPMKGHSHVYWYRQLPEEGLKFMVYLQKENIIDESGMPKERFSAEFPKEGPSILRIQQVVRGDSAAYFCASSPRPTNTGELFFGEGSRLTVL.

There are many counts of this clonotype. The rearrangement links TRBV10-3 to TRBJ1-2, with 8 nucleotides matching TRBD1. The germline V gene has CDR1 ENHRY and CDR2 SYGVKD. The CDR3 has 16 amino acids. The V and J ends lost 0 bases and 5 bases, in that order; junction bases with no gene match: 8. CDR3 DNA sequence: TGTGCCATCAGTGAGTCGGCAGGGGGCGGAAATTATGGCTACACCTTC. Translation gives CAISESAGGGNYGYTF.